Presented here are 3 T cell receptor beta chains from one specimen sequenced in a study of long-term antiretroviral therapy in people with HIV. Runs used v3.0 of the immunoSEQ assay and were done at survey level. The protocol was immunoSEQ multiplex PCR, while the TCRdb copy is restricted to in-frame clones and leaves out a portion. This table holds approximately 35,000 clones, roughly 94% found once. This specimen was unsorted PBMCs, taken around 5.3 years after starting antiretroviral therapy. These receptors all come from a woman between 45 and 65 years old with HIV.

The genes are TRBV4-1 and TRBJ1-1; D is unresolved. The germline gives CDR1 MGHRA, CDR2 YSYEKL. V was shortened by 0 bases and J by 3 bases, with 2 bases between the two germline ends. The CDR3 spans 12 residues. This chain's CDR3 is CASSQDHTEAFF. As DNA, the CDR3 is TGCGCCAGCAGCCAAGATCACACTGAAGCTTTCTTT.

This chain uses TRBV29-1 with TRBJ2-7; tentatively, D is TRBD1 (6 bases). In germline, CDR1 is SQVTM, CDR2 ANQGSEA. The CDR3 covers 14 residues. V was pared by 5 bases and J by 4 bases, with 18 bases between. The CDR3 sequence: CSVSDSPWGYEQYF. CDR3 bases: TGCAGCGTTTCGGACAGTCCCTGGGGTTACGAGCAGTACTTC.

In the case of this clone: An end of the junction differs from the germline gene, which may be a read error. This rearrangement joins TRBV7-7 to TRBJ2-7, with D perhaps TRBD1 or TRBD2 (5 bases each). This CDR3 spans 13 amino acids. Germline loops: CDR1 SSHAT, CDR2 FNYEAQ (reference sequence). The CDR3, as DNA: TGTGCTAGCAGCTTAGTTGGTTCGGGGCCGATGTACTTC. It is translated as CASSLVGSGPMYF.